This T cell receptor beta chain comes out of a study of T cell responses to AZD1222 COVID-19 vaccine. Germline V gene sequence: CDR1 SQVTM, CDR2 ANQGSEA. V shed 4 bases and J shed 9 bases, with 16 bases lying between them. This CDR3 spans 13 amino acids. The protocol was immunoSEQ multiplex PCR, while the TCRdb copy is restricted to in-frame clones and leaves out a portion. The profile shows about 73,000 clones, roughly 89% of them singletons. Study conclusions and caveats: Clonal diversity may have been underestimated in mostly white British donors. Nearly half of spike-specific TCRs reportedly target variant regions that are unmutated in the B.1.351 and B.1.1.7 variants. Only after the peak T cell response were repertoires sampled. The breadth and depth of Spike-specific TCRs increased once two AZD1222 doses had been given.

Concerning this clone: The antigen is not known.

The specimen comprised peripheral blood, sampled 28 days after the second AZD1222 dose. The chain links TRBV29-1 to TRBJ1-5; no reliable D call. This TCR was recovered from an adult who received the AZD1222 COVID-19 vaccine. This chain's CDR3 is CSVAVADRGPQHF. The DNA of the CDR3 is TGCAGCGTTGCAGTGGCAGACCGGGGGCCCCAGCATTTT.